The sequence of this TCR beta chain was determined in a study of PD-1 blockade in mismatch repair-deficient tumors. For the study at large: Enrolled about 2013-2016, patients had progressing, pretreated mismatch repair-deficient cancers of 12 types.

Sequencing was performed with immunoSEQ multiplex PCR; in TCRdb, only in-frame clones are kept and a portion is missing. This table holds around 13,000 clones, under 90% found once. This CDR3 is built from 17 residues. V lost 4 bases and J lost 0; bases outside the gene matches: 9. Germline V CDR1 and CDR2: SEHNR, FQNEAQ (reference sequence). This clone has more than one count but fewer than ten. Its antigen remains unidentified. Time point given: identical roughly 10-day culture without peptide (control). Each of seven or eight ELISpot-reactive candidate peptides was used for roughly 11-day stimulation.

The receptor was isolated from an adult with mismatch repair-deficient cancer. The input for sequencing was cells cultured in vitro, taken from a patient treated with pembrolizumab. V and J are TRBV7-9 and TRBJ2-1; 7 nucleotides match TRBD2. The CDR3 protein is CASSSIWDYPSYNEQFF. The CDR3 region has the DNA TGTGCCAGCAGCTCAATATGGGACTATCCCTCCTACAATGAGCAGTTCTTC.